The entry below gives a single TCR beta chain sequence along with its context. The antigen is unknown. The data originate from a study of T cells in localized non-small cell lung cancer. Whole-study results and caveats: The highest T cell clonality was in uninvolved adjacent lung, above tumor. Of the top 100 tumor clones, median roughly 60 were in adjacent lung, about 30 among its top 100. Among blood samples, higher T cell density accompanied longer overall survival. Sequencing was limited to one tumor region, leaving the possibility of heterogeneity open.

Clones were sequenced by immunoSEQ multiplex PCR, and TCRdb holds only the in-frame ones, with some missing. This table holds about 35,000 clones, about 92% found once. The CDR3 covers 13 residues. Germline-derived CDR1 and CDR2 are SGHVS and FQNEAQ. V shed 5 bases, J shed 7 bases, and the junction held 5 bases outside the gene matches. The source material was peripheral blood, sampled before any cancer treatment. The chain recombines TRBV7-8 with TRBJ2-1; 7 bases fit TRBD1. The receptor was isolated from a female donor older than 55 with stage I lung adenocarcinoma. For the CDR3, the DNA is TGTGCCAGCAGCCCTAACAGGGGTAATGAGCAGTTCTTC. Amino acids: CASSPNRGNEQFF.